This T cell receptor beta chain stems from a study of T cells after yellow fever vaccination. CDR3 length equals 14 residues. The germline V gene has CDR1 LGHNA and CDR2 YSLEER. The ends were cut back, 0 bases at V and 8 bases at J, with 10 bases in the middle. Template switching by 5'RACE produced TCR cDNA, adding a universal primer site and UMIs. MiXCR was run by TCRdb on the 5' RACE reads, yielding one entry per CDR3 protein. The sample shows 500,000 to 700,000 distinct CDR3 sequences, about 19% of them seen only once. Sequenced material: PBMCs, taken 15 days after the yellow fever booster vaccination. The chain joins TRBV4-3 to TRBJ1-4; D ambiguous. The receptor comes from a man under 40 who received the YFV17D yellow fever vaccine. CDR3 sequence: CASSQDSGGEKLFF. The DNA of the CDR3 is TGCGCCAGCAGCCAAGACTCGGGTGGGGAAAAACTGTTTTTT.